This T cell receptor beta chain was identified in a study of blood T cell repertoires in COVID-19. The table came from immunoSEQ multiplex PCR; TCRdb's copy has only in-frame clones and leaves some out. The sample includes a few hundred thousand clones, around 83% of them seen just once. Germline-derived CDR1 and CDR2 are SGHVS and FQNEAQ. V was clipped by 2 bases and J by 7 bases, with 6 bases between them. The CDR3 extends over 13 amino acids. The chain uses TRBV7-8 and TRBJ1-6; D unclear. Source material: PBMCs or T cells enriched from blood (not recorded which). The receptor comes from a woman in her 50s who had recovered from COVID-19. CDR3 in DNA: TGTGCCAGCAGCTTAACGGTGAATTCACCCCTCCACTTT. Its translation is CASSLTVNSPLHF.